This is a list of T cell receptor beta chains from one sample in a study of shared clonotypes between healthy human individuals. This table comes from immunoSEQ multiplex PCR, and its TCRdb copy is limited to in-frame clones, with some not included. This repertoire shows 400,000 to 500,000 clones, around three quarters found once; its top ten account for approximately 12%. Source material: PBMCs. These receptors all come from a middle-aged woman in good health. Some clones in this sample may be carry-over from other donors' samples. Both conserved end residues are part of each CDR3. D genes are given only for firm matches. Some rows have no size entry. The others give once, few or many, or a class for an expanded clone.

D gene,clone size,V gene,CDR3 protein
.,.,TRBV18,CASSPFTETQYF
TRBD1,once,TRBV15,CATSTGQVQETQYF
.,.,TRBV9,CASSGTIANTEAFF
TRBD2,.,TRBV29-1,CSVRGPGGLYEQYF
TRBD2,once,TRBV5-1,CASKPGLAGEETQYF
.,.,TRBV30,CAWSVGQGYGYTF
.,once,TRBV7-3,CASSDSGAGANVLTF
TRBD2,.,TRBV4-2,CASSQDPAGGVNEQFF
.,once,TRBV5-6,CASSLFRDRGTGELFF
TRBD2,.,TRBV2,CASNDGRTIETQYF
TRBD2,.,TRBV7-2,CASSPTSGTGELFF
.,.,TRBV13,CASSTNRQAQYF
.,.,TRBV18,CASSPPVVTDTQYF
.,.,TRBV29-1,CSSGTDTQYF
.,.,TRBV11-2,CASSSGAGNEKLFF
.,.,TRBV5-4,CASLRDRTYNEQFF
.,.,TRBV28,CASSPMAGNQPQHF
.,.,TRBV5-1,CASSPALGGANVLTF
.,.,TRBV6-1,CASSPLDTINEKLFF